One and the same sample provided the 24 T cell receptor beta chains below, sequenced in a study of T cell repertoires in cytomegalovirus infection. Each CDR3 protein is one row after TCRdb ran MiXCR on the reads. The table records about 260,000 distinct CDR3 sequences, roughly an eighth of them present only once. The specimen was PBMCs. The source of these receptors is a human donor in good health (CMV status not recorded). Some clones in this sample may be carry-over from other donors' samples.

This clonotype was seen repeatedly, ten times or more. The chain recombines TRBV7-9 with TRBJ1-2; D gene ambiguous. Germline V gene sequence: CDR1 SEHNR, CDR2 FQNEAQ (reference sequence). The CDR3 spans 15 residues. V lost 3 bases, J lost 6 bases, and 17 bases lay in between. As DNA, the CDR3 is TGTGCCAGCAGCTTTTACGCGGACGGACCGAATGGCTACACCTTC. It yields the protein CASSFYADGPNGYTF.

The chain recombines TRBV7-2 with TRBJ2-3; possibly TRBD2 for D (6 bases). The CDR3 sequence is 14 residues long. The germline V gene has CDR1 SGHTA and CDR2 FQGNSA. V shed 8 bases and J shed 0 bases, with 12 bases lying between them. The CDR3 bases are TGTGCCAGCCTTCAAAGCGGGAGCACAGATACGCAGTATTTT. Protein: CASLQSGSTDTQYF.

This clonotype was counted at least ten times. CDR3 bases: TGTGCCAGCAGCTTAGCCGGGACTTTGGTCCAAGAGACCCAGTACTTC. This encodes CASSLAGTLVQETQYF. The V call is TRBV7-2, the J call TRBJ2-5, with D perhaps matching TRBD2 (6 bases). V lost 0 bases and J lost 1, with 12 bases in between. The CDR3 consists of 16 residues. Germline lookup yields CDR1 SGHTA and CDR2 FQGNSA.

This clonotype was counted ten times or more. The V gene is TRBV28, the J gene TRBJ2-3; 12 bases are shared with TRBD2. Trimming took 7 bases from V and 2 from J; bases not matched to a gene: 10. The CDR3 totals 17 residues. Germline CDR1 reads MDHEN; CDR2 reads SYDVKM. The CDR3: CASTTLTSGRNTDTQYF. CDR3 DNA: TGTGCCAGCACCACTCTCACTAGCGGGAGGAACACAGATACGCAGTATTTT. The variable domain in full, completed from reference TRBV28 and TRBJ2-3, reads DVKVTQSSRYLVKRTGEKVFLECVQDMDHENMFWYRQDPGLGLRLIYFSYDVKMKEKGDIPEGYSVSREKKERFSLILESASTNQTSMYLCASTTLTSGRNTDTQYFGPGTRLTVL.

This clonotype was seen ten or more times. The V and J genes are TRBV7-3 and TRBJ2-5; 10 nucleotides align to TRBD2. The CDR3 length is 16 residues. J gave up 7 bases and V 2 bases, and 10 bases lay outside the gene matches. Germline CDR1 SGHTA, CDR2 FQGTGA. CDR3 region: CASSLYASGRSATQYF. Written as DNA, the CDR3 is TGTGCCAGCAGCTTATACGCTAGCGGGAGATCAGCGACCCAGTACTTC.

The rearrangement joins TRBV19 to TRBJ2-7, with TRBD2 identical over 13 bases. Germline CDR1 and CDR2: LNHDA and SQIVND (reference sequence). Germline trimming cut 6 bases from V and 4 bases from J; bases unmatched to any gene: 6. The CDR3 is 15 residues long. The CDR3 DNA follows: TGTGCCAGTAGCAGTGGGACTAGCGGGATGTACGAGCAGTACTTC. Translating it yields CASSSGTSGMYEQYF.

This chain links TRBV4-1 with TRBJ2-1; D not certain. From germline, CDR1 is MGHRA and CDR2 YSYEKL. This CDR3 region has 13 residues. V was shortened by 7 bases and J by 9 bases, with 16 bases between the two germline ends. CDR3 sequence (DNA): TGCGCCAGCACCCGACAAGTCGGGTTTGAGCAGTTCTTC. Its protein product is CASTRQVGFEQFF.

This clonotype came up many times. This chain connects TRBV7-2 to TRBJ1-2; weak D call: TRBD1 (6 bases). Germline CDR1 SGHTA, CDR2 FQGNSA. The V and J ends lost 3 bases and 3 bases respectively, with 14 bases between them. The CDR3 spans 15 residues. The CDR3 region has the DNA TGTGCCAGCAGCTTCGACAGGTCGAGTGACTATGGCTACACCTTC. Protein product: CASSFDRSSDYGYTF.

This clonotype was seen at least ten times. This chain connects TRBV28 to TRBJ2-1, with 12 bases aligning to TRBD2. Germline V lookup: CDR1 MDHEN, CDR2 SYDVKM. The CDR3 sequence is 15 residues long. Losses at the gene ends were 4 bases for V and 7 bases for J; bases not matched to a gene: 5. The CDR3 sequence: CASSSLAGGSNEQFF. CDR3 coding DNA: TGTGCCAGCAGTTCACTAGCGGGAGGTTCTAATGAGCAGTTCTTC.

CDR3 nucleotide sequence: TGCAGTGCTAGCCCCCTAGCGGGATCGGTAGCTTACGAGCAGTACTTC. As protein: CSASPLAGSVAYEQYF. The chain employs TRBV20-1 and TRBJ2-7; 9 nucleotides match TRBD2. V gave up 3 bases and J gave up 4 bases; unmatched junction bases: 13. The germline V gene has CDR1 DFQATT and CDR2 SNEGSKA (reference sequence). The length of the CDR3 is 16 residues.

This clonotype was observed many times. The chain employs TRBV20-1 and TRBJ1-2; D is undetermined. This CDR3 region has 13 residues. CDR1 DFQATT and CDR2 SNEGSKA come from the germline V gene (reference sequence). V was clipped by 6 bases and J by 8 bases, with 19 bases between them. CDR3: CSAPEPQSRGYTF. DNA of the CDR3: TGCAGTGCCCCAGAACCCCAATCAAGGGGCTACACCTTC.

This clonotype was recorded at least ten times. V and J are TRBV7-6 and TRBJ2-7; no reliable D call. Per germline, CDR1 SGHVS and CDR2 FNYEAQ. The CDR3 length is 13 residues. Between the trimmed V and J ends, which lost 1 base and 0 bases, there was a span of 4 bases. CDR3 bases: TGTGCCAGCAGCTTAGGGCGCTCCTACGAGCAGTACTTC. Amino acids: CASSLGRSYEQYF.

The J gene is TRBJ2-3, the V gene TRBV29-1, with D unresolved. Between the trimmed V and J ends, which lost 3 bases and 3 bases, there was a span of 7 bases. CDR1 is SQVTM, CDR2 ANQGSEA, per germline. This CDR3 is 12 amino acids long. CDR3: CSVEARTDTQYF. CDR3 in DNA: TGCAGCGTTGAGGCCCGTACAGATACGCAGTATTTT.

The chain couples TRBV20-1 to TRBJ1-2; D may be TRBD1 (6 bases). This CDR3 is built from 12 residues. Germline-derived CDR1 and CDR2 are DFQATT and SNEGSKA (reference sequence). The V end lost 8 bases, the J end lost 8 bases, and 18 bases lay between the germline ends. In nucleotides, the CDR3 is TGCAGTACCGAGGGACACCGGGAGGGCTACACCTTC. Amino acid sequence: CSTEGHREGYTF.

This clonotype was seen only once. The chain recombines TRBV29-1 with TRBJ1-1; possibly TRBD1 for D (5 bases). V was shortened by 7 bases and J by 1 base, with 13 bases between the two germline ends. Germline CDR1 is SQVTM and CDR2 is ANQGSEA. This CDR3 is built from 13 residues. The CDR3 spells CSARDGSNTEAFF. The CDR3 nucleotides read TGCAGCGCCAGGGACGGATCGAACACTGAAGCTTTCTTT.

The rearrangement links TRBV4-1 to TRBJ1-6; a weak D match, TRBD1 (5 bases). Trimming removed 0 bases at V and 2 bases at J, with 8 bases between. There are 16 residues in the CDR3. Germline V gene sequence: CDR1 MGHRA, CDR2 YSYEKL. The DNA of the CDR3 is TGCGCCAGCAGCCAAGAGGCGGGGGCCTATAATTCACCCCTCCACTTT. It specifies CASSQEAGAYNSPLHF.

The rearrangement uses TRBV7-3 and TRBJ1-1, with 7 bases aligning to TRBD1. Looked up from germline, CDR1 is SGHTA and CDR2 is FQGTGA. The CDR3 loop spans 15 amino acids. V shed 5 bases and J 0 bases; nucleotides not matched to a gene: 6. CDR3 residues: CASSPSGQLNTEAFF. CDR3 DNA: TGTGCCAGCAGCCCCTCGGGACAGCTGAACACTGAAGCTTTCTTT.

This clonotype was seen ten or more times. The gene calls are TRBV7-2 and TRBJ2-7; D might be TRBD1 (5 bases). Germline loops: CDR1 SGHTA, CDR2 FQGNSA. The CDR3 consists of 15 residues. V lost 0 bases to trimming and J lost 7 bases, with 16 bases between them. CDR3 nucleotides: TGTGCCAGCAGCTTAGCGCGCGCAGGGCCGAGGGAGCAGTACTTC. Translating it yields CASSLARAGPREQYF.

This clonotype was seen ten or more times. The V gene is TRBV7-2, the J gene TRBJ2-7; 12 bases fit TRBD2. The germline gives CDR1 SGHTA, CDR2 FQGNSA. V shed 5 bases, J shed 9 bases, and the junction held 5 bases outside the gene matches. This CDR3 spans 13 amino acids. The DNA of the CDR3 is TGTGCCAGCAGCCAGACTAGCGGGAGAGGGCAGTACTTC. It yields the protein CASSQTSGRGQYF.

The J gene is TRBJ1-1, the V gene TRBV2; D might be TRBD1 (5 bases). With 7 bases removed from V and 1 base from J, the gap between germline ends came to 16 bases. From germline, CDR1 is SNHLY and CDR2 FYNNEI. This CDR3 is 15 amino acids long. The CDR3 region is CASNQRAGTNTEAFF. DNA for the CDR3: TGTGCCAGCAACCAAAGGGCTGGGACGAACACTGAAGCTTTCTTT. The entire variable domain, with the rest obtained from reference TRBV2 and TRBJ1-1, is as follows: EPEVTQTPSHQVTQMGQEVILRCVPISNHLYFYWYRQILGQKVEFLVSFYNNEISEKSEIFDDQFSVERPDGSNFTLKIRSTKLEDSAMYFCASNQRAGTNTEAFFGQGTRLTVV.

This clonotype occurred a few times. This rearrangement joins TRBV6-5 to TRBJ1-6; D might be TRBD1 (5 bases). This CDR3 has 14 residues. V gave up 5 bases and J gave up 7 bases, with 12 bases separating them. Germline loops: CDR1 MNHEY, CDR2 SVGAGI. The CDR3 nucleotides are TGTGCCAGCAGTCTCGGGGGGTCCAATTCACCCCTCCACTTT. Its translation is CASSLGGSNSPLHF.

At least ten counts were recorded for this clonotype. V usage is TRBV7-2 and J usage is TRBJ1-2; 8 nucleotides agree with TRBD1. The junction had 1 base not matched to a gene; V was cut back by 3 bases and J by 4 bases. The V gene's germline CDR1 is SGHTA and CDR2 FQGNSA. The CDR3 extends over 13 amino acids. CDR3 nucleotides: TGTGCCAGCAGCTTCACAGGGGGCTATGGCTACACCTTC. Translation: CASSFTGGYGYTF.

The table lists this clonotype with many counts. The CDR3, as DNA: TGTGCCACCAGCAAGGCGGGGACAACCTCCACCGGGGAGCTGTTTTTT. Its protein is CATSKAGTTSTGELFF. This sequence joins TRBV24-1 and TRBJ2-2; D tentatively fits TRBD1 or TRBD2 (6 bases each). CDR1 and CDR2 from the germline V gene are KGHDR and SFDVKD. The ends were cut back, 7 bases at V and 4 bases at J, with 18 bases in the middle. The CDR3 has 16 residues.

This clonotype showed up many times. The chain recombines TRBV7-2 with TRBJ2-3, with D uncertain. The V gene's germline CDR1 is SGHTA and CDR2 FQGNSA. V was shortened by 5 bases and J by 2 bases, with 11 bases between the two germline ends. The CDR3 has 14 amino acids. CDR3 in amino acids: CASSPPPFTDTQYF. CDR3 nucleotides: TGTGCCAGCAGCCCACCTCCTTTCACAGATACGCAGTATTTT.